Described below is a single T cell receptor beta chain sequence and its context. Profiling relied on immunoSEQ multiplex PCR, and the TCRdb table lists in-frame clones only, not all of them. This sample has around 52,000 clones, with 88% found just once. The data derive from a study of cytomegalovirus exposure and HLA in healthy donors. The CDR3 length is 14 residues. The germline V gene encodes CDR1 MNHNS and CDR2 SASEGT. V gave up 7 bases and J gave up 3 bases, with 16 bases separating them. The material sequenced was PBMCs. The source of this sequence is a woman aged 25-40 years in good health and CMV-seronegative. The chain recombines TRBV6-1 with TRBJ2-7; D uncertain. The CDR3 region has the DNA TGTGCCAGCACCTCAGCGAGGCAGAGCTACGAGCAGTACTTC. Its protein is CASTSARQSYEQYF.